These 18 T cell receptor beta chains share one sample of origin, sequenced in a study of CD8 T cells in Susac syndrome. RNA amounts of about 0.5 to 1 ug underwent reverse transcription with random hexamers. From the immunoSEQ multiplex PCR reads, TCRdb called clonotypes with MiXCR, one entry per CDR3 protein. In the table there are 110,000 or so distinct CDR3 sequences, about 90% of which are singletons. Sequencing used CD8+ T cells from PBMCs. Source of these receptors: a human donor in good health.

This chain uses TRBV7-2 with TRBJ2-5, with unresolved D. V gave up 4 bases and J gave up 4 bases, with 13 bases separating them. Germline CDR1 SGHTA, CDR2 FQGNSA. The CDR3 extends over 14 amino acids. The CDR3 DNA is TGTGCCAGCAGCTCTGGACCGGTCCGAGAGACCCAGTACTTC. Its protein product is CASSSGPVRETQYF.

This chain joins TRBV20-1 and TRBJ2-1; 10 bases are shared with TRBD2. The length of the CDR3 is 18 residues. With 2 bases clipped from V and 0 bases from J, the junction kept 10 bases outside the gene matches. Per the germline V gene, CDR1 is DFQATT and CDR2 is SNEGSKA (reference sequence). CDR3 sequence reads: CSARSLAGAGGSYNEQFF. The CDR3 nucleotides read TGCAGTGCTAGATCGCTAGCGGGAGCGGGGGGCTCCTACAATGAGCAGTTCTTC.

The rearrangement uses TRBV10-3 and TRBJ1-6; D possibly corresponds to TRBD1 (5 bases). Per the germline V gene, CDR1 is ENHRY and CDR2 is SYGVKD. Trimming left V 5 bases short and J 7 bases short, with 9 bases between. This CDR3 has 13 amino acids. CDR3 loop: CAISTSGNSPLHF. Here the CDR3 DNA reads TGTGCCATCAGTACTTCAGGGAATTCACCCCTCCACTTT.

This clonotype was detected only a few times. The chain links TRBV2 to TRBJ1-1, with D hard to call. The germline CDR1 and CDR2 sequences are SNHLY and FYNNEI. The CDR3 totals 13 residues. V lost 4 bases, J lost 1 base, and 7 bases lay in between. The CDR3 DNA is TGTGCCAGCAGTGTACTCGAGAACACTGAAGCTTTCTTT. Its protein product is CASSVLENTEAFF.

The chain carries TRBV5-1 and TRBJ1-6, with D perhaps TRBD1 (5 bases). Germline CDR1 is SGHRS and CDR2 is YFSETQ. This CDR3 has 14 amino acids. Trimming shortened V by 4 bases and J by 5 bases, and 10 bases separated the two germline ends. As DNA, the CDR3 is TGCGCCAGCAGCCGGGGACGGGATAATTCACCCCTCCACTTT. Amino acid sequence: CASSRGRDNSPLHF. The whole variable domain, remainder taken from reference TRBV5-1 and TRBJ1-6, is KAGVTQTPRYLIKTRGQQVTLSCSPISGHRSVSWYQQTPGQGLQFLFEYFSETQRNKGNFPGRFSGRQFSNSRSEMNVSTLELGDSALYLCASSRGRDNSPLHFGNGTRLTVT.

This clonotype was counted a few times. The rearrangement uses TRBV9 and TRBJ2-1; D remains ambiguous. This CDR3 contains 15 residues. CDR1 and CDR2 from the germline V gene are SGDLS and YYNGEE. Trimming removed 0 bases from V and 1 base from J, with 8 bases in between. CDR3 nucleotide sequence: TGTGCCAGCAGCGTAGAACAGACTTCCTACAATGAGCAGTTCTTC. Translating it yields CASSVEQTSYNEQFF.

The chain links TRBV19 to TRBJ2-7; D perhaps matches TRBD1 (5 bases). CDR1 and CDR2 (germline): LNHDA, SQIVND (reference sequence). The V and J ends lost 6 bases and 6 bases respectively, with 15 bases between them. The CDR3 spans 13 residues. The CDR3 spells CASSKGIPSEQYF. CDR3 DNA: TGTGCCAGTAGCAAGGGGATCCCCTCCGAGCAGTACTTC.

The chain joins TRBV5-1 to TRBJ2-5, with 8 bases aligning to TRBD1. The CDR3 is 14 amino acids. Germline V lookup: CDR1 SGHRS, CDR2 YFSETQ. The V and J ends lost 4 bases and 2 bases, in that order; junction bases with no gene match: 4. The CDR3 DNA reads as TGCGCCAGCAGCCCCCGGACAGGGCAAGAGACCCAGTACTTC. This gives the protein CASSPRTGQETQYF.

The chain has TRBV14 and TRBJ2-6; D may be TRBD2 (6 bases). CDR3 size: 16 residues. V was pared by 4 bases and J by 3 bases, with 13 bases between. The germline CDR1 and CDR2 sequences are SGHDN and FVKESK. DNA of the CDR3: TGTGCCAGCAGCCCGATTTACGGGAGTGGGGCCAACGTCCTGACTTTC. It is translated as CASSPIYGSGANVLTF.

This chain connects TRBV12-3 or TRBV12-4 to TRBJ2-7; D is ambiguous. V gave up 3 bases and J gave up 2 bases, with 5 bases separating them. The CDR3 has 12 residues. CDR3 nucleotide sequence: TGTGCCAGCAGTTTGATAGCCTACGAGCAGTACTTC. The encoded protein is CASSLIAYEQYF.

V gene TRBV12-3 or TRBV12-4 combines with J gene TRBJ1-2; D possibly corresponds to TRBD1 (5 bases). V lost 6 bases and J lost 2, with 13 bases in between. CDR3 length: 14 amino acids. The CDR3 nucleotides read TGTGCCAGCAGGGGATTAGGGACCAACTATGGCTACACCTTC. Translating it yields CASRGLGTNYGYTF.

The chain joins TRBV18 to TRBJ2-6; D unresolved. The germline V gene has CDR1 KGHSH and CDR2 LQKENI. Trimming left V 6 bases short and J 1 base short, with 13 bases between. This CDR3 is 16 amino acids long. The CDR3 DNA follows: TGTGCCAGCTCTGAAGCGAGGCGGTCTGGGGCCAACGTCCTGACTTTC. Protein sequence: CASSEARRSGANVLTF.

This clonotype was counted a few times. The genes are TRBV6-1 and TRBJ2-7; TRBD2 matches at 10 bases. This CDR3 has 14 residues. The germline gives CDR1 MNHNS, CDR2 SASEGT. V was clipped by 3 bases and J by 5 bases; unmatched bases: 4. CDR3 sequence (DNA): TGTGCCAGCAGTGACAGCGGGAGGGCGGACGAGCAGTACTTC. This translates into CASSDSGRADEQYF.

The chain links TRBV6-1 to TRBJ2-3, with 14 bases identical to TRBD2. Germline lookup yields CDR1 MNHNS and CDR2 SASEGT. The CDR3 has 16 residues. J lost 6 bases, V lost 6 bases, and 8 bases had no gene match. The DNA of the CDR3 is TGTGCCAGCAGAAGGACTAGCGGGAGGATTGAGGATACGCAGTATTTT. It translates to CASRRTSGRIEDTQYF.

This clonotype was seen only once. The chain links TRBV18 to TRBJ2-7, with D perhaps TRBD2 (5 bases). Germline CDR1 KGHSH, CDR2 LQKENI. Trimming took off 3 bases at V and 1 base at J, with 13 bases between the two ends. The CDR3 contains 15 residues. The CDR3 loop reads CASSPESRGSYEQYF. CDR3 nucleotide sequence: TGTGCCAGCTCACCCGAGTCACGGGGATCCTACGAGCAGTACTTC.

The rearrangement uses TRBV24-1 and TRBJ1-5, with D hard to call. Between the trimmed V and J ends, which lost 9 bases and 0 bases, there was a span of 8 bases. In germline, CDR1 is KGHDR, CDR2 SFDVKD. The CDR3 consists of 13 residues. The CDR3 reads CATQRSSNQPQHF. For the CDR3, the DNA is TGTGCCACCCAGAGGAGTAGCAATCAGCCCCAGCATTTT.

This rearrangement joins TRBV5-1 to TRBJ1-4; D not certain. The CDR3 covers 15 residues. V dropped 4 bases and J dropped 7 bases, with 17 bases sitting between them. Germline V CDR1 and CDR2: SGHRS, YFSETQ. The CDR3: CASSMTTVASEKLFF. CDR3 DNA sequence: TGCGCCAGCAGCATGACGACCGTCGCATCTGAAAAACTGTTTTTT. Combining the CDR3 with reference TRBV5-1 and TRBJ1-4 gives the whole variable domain KAGVTQTPRYLIKTRGQQVTLSCSPISGHRSVSWYQQTPGQGLQFLFEYFSETQRNKGNFPGRFSGRQFSNSRSEMNVSTLELGDSALYLCASSMTTVASEKLFFGSGTQLSVL.

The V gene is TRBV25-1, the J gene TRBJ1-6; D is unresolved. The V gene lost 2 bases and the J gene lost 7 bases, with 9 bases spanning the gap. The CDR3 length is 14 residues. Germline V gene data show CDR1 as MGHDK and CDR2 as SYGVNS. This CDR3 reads CASSERRPNSPLHF. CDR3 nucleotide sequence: TGTGCCAGCAGTGAACGCAGGCCCAATTCACCCCTCCACTTT.